The 4 T cell receptor beta chains below come from one sample, sequenced in a study of T cell responses to AZD1222 COVID-19 vaccine. The table came from immunoSEQ multiplex PCR; TCRdb's copy has only in-frame clones and leaves some out. Of around 96,000 clones listed, 70% to 90% are singletons. Sample: peripheral blood, taken on day 0 of AZD1222 vaccination. Receptors were obtained from an adult in good health.

The chain joins TRBV5-1 to TRBJ1-3, with TRBD1 as a possible D gene (6 bases). There are 14 residues in the CDR3. Germline V gene lookup returns CDR1 SGHRS and CDR2 YFSETQ. V was trimmed by 4 bases and J by 1 base, leaving 9 bases between them. CDR3 nucleotides: TGCGCCAGCAGCGAAGGGGGGTCTGGAAACACCATATATTTT. It yields the protein CASSEGGSGNTIYF.

This sequence joins TRBV7-9 and TRBJ1-2; TRBD1 matches at 9 bases. The V gene's germline CDR1 is SEHNR and CDR2 FQNEAQ (reference sequence). The CDR3 contains 15 residues. Losses at the gene ends were 1 base for V and 3 bases for J; bases not matched to a gene: 3. This CDR3 is CASSLGDREDYGYTF. As DNA, the CDR3 is TGTGCCAGCAGCTTAGGGGACAGGGAGGACTATGGCTACACCTTC. Based on the CDR3 plus reference TRBV7-9 and TRBJ1-2, the full variable domain is DTGVSQNPRHKITKRGQNVTFRCDPISEHNRLYWYRQTLGQGPEFLTYFQNEAQLEKSRLLSDRFSAERPKGSFSTLEIQRTEQGDSAMYLCASSLGDREDYGYTFGSGTRLTVV.

The V call is TRBV5-1, the J call TRBJ2-7; TRBD1 might be the D (6 bases). CDR3 length: 13 amino acids. Germline V lookup: CDR1 SGHRS, CDR2 YFSETQ. V lost 0 bases to trimming and J lost 2 bases, with 6 bases between them. As DNA, the CDR3 is TGCGCCAGCAGCTTGGGGGACACCTACGAGCAGTACTTC. Protein sequence: CASSLGDTYEQYF. The entire variable domain, with the rest obtained from reference TRBV5-1 and TRBJ2-7, is as follows: KAGVTQTPRYLIKTRGQQVTLSCSPISGHRSVSWYQQTPGQGLQFLFEYFSETQRNKGNFPGRFSGRQFSNSRSEMNVSTLELGDSALYLCASSLGDTYEQYFGPGTRLTVT.

The chain employs TRBV12-3 or TRBV12-4 and TRBJ1-6, with TRBD1 identical over 7 bases. This CDR3 spans 13 amino acids. V lost 6 bases to trimming and J lost 5 bases; unmatched junction nucleotides: 1. CDR3 sequence (DNA): TGTGCCAGCAGCAGGGGGAATAATTCACCCCTCCACTTT. Protein product: CASSRGNNSPLHF.